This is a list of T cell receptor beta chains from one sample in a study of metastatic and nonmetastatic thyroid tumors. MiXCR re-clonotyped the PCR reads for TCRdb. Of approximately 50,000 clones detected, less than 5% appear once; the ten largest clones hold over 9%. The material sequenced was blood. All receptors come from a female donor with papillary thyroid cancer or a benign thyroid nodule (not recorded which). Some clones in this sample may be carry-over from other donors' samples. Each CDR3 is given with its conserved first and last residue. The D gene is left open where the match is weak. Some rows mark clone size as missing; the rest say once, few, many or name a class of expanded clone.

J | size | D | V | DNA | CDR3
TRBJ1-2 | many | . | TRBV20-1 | TGCAGTGCTAGAGATGTCGGGGTCTCATCTGGCTACACCTTC | CSARDVGVSSGYTF
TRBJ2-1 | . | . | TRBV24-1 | TGTGGCACCAGTGATTCTCCGTCCAAAGAGCAGTTCTTC | CGTSDSPSKEQFF
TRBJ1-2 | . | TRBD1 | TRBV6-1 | TGTGCCAGCAGTGATCAGGGACAGGCTAACTATGGCTACACCTTC | CASSDQGQANYGYTF
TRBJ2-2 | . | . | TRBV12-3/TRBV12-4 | TGTGCCAGCGAGCGAATGAGGGGTGGGGAGCTGTTTTTT | CASERMRGGELFF
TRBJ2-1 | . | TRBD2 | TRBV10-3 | TGTGCCATCAAGGAGACTAGCGACAATGAGCAGTTCTTC | CAIKETSDNEQFF
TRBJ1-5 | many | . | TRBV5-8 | TGTGCCAGCAGCCTAAGACAGCCATTGGAGCCCCAGCATTTT | CASSLRQPLEPQHF
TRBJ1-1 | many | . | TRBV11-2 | TGTGCCAGCAGCTTAGGGCCTGGGGGCACTGAAGCTTTCTTT | CASSLGPGGTEAFF
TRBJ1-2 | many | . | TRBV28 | TGTGCCAGCAGAGAACCGGGGTCCTATGGCTACACCTTC | CASREPGSYGYTF
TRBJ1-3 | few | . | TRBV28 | TGTGCCAGCAGTCGAAATACGGACAGCTCTGGAAACACCATATATTTT | CASSRNTDSSGNTIYF
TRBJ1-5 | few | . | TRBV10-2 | TGTGCCAGCAGTGAGTCGGACGTAAATCAGCCCCAGCATTTT | CASSESDVNQPQHF
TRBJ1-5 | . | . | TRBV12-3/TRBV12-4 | TGTGCCAGCATCCCGACAGACTGGGAGCACCAGCATTTT | CASIPTDWEHQHF
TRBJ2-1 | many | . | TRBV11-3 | TGTGCCAGCAGCTTAAGGGACTCGTCCTACAATGAGCAGTTCTTC | CASSLRDSSYNEQFF
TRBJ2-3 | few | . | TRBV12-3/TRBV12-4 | TGTGCCAGCAGTTCGCCGGGGGCCTTGGTAGATACGCAGTATTTT | CASSSPGALVDTQYF
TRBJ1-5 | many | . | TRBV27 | TGTGCCAGCAGTTTATCCACAGTGCACACTCATGATGCACTGTGTAGCAATCAGCCCCAGCATTTT | CASSLSTVHTHDALCSNQPQHF
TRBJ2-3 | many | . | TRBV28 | TGTGCCAGCAGTCTTGGCAGCGGTCTTAGCACAGATACGCAGTATTTT | CASSLGSGLSTDTQYF
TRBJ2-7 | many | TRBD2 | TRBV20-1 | TGCAGTGCAAAACTAGCGGGAGATTACGAGCAGTACTTC | CSAKLAGDYEQYF
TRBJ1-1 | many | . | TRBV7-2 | TGTGCCAGCAGCACCACAACCGGCAGAGGGTCTTTCTTT | CASSTTTGRGSFF
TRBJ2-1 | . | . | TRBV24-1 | TGTGCCACCCTCAGCTCCGGGGGGCCCAATGAGCAGTTCTTC | CATLSSGGPNEQFF
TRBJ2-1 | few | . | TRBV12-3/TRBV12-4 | TGTGCCATCAGTTTTGCAGGGATCGTCGAGCAGTTCTTC | CAISFAGIVEQFF
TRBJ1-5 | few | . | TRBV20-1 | TGCAGTGCTCGGACAGCCGAGAGCAATCAGCCCCAGCATTTT | CSARTAESNQPQHF
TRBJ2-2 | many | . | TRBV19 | TGTGCCAGTAGTAGAAAGCCAGGGTTCGGGAACACCGGGGAGCTGTTTTTT | CASSRKPGFGNTGELFF
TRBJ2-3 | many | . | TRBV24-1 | TGTGCCACCAGTGATTCGGGACTCCTAACGGATACGCAGTATTTT | CATSDSGLLTDTQYF
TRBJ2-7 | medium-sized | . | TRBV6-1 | TGTGCCAGCAGACGGGCGAGCTCCTACGAGCAGTACTTC | CASRRASSYEQYF
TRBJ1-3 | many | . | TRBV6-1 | TGTGCCAGCAGTTACAGCGCAGGCCAAACGAGCTCTGGAAACACCATATATTTT | CASSYSAGQTSSGNTIYF
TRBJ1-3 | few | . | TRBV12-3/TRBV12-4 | TGTGCCAGCAGCCCGGGACATCCCGGAAACACCATATATTTT | CASSPGHPGNTIYF
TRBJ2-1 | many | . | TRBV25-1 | TGTGCCAGCAGTGAAAACTTCTATGAGCAGTTCTTC | CASSENFYEQFF
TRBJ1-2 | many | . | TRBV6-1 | TGTGCCAGCAGTTTAGACTATGGCTACACCTTC | CASSLDYGYTF
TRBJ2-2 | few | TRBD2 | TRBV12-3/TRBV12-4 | TGTGCCAGCAGTTTCCTAGCGGGAGGTAGCGGGGAGCTGTTTTTT | CASSFLAGGSGELFF
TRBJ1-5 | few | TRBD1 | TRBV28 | TGTGCCAGCGGAGGACAGGGCCAGAATCAGCCCCAGCATTTT | CASGGQGQNQPQHF
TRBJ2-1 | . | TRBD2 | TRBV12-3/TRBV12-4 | TGTGCCAGCAGTTTATTGTGGGGACTATACAATGAGCAGTTCTTC | CASSLLWGLYNEQFF
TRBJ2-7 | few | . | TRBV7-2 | TGTGCCAGCATCTACGAGGGCCTCTACGAGCAGTACTTC | CASIYEGLYEQYF